Presented here are 3 T cell receptor beta chains from one specimen sequenced in a study of T cell responses to AZD1222 COVID-19 vaccine. Clones were sequenced by immunoSEQ multiplex PCR, and TCRdb holds only the in-frame ones, with some missing. The sample includes roughly 100,000 clones, roughly 91% of them seen just once. The source material was peripheral blood, sampled on day 0 of AZD1222 vaccination. All receptors derive from an adult in good health.

The J gene is TRBJ1-2, the V gene TRBV11-2; 11 bases agree with TRBD1. CDR3 length: 14 residues. CDR1 is SGHAT, CDR2 FQNNGV, per germline. V shed 0 bases, J shed 9 bases, and the junction held 3 bases outside the gene matches. The CDR3 sequence is CASSLEGQGVSYTF. The CDR3 DNA follows: TGTGCCAGCAGCTTAGAGGGACAGGGGGTCAGCTACACCTTC. The full variable domain, completed using reference TRBV11-2 and TRBJ1-2, is EAGVAQSPRYKIIEKRQSVAFWCNPISGHATLYWYQQILGQGPKLLIQFQNNGVVDDSQLPKDRFSAERLKGVDSTLKIQPAKLEDSAVYLCASSLEGQGVSYTFGSGTRLTVV.

V and J are TRBV7-2 and TRBJ2-7; D remains unclear. The CDR3 spans 15 residues. CDR1 SGHTA and CDR2 FQGNSA come from the germline V gene. With 2 bases removed from V and 0 bases from J, the gap between germline ends came to 11 bases. Here the CDR3 reads CASSLRLLGSYEQYF. The CDR3 DNA sequence: TGTGCCAGCAGCTTACGGTTACTCGGCTCCTACGAGCAGTACTTC.

The chain employs TRBV7-2 and TRBJ2-2; 10 nucleotides align to TRBD2. The length of the CDR3 is 16 residues. The V segment lost 4 bases and the J segment 7 bases; nucleotides outside the gene matches: 9. Per germline, CDR1 SGHTA and CDR2 FQGNSA. The CDR3 nucleotides are TGTGCCAGCAGCTGGGCCGGGACTAGCGTGATCGGGGAGCTGTTTTTT. Translating it yields CASSWAGTSVIGELFF.